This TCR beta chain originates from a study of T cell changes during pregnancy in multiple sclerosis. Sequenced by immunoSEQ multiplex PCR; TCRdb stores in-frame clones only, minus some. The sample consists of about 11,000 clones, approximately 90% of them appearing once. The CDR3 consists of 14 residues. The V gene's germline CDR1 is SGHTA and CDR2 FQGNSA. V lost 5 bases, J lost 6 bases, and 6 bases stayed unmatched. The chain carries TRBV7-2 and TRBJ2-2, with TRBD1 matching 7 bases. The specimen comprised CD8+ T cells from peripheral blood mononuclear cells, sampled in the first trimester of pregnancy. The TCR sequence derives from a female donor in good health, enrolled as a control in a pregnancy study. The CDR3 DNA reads TGTGCCAGCAGCCAAGACAGGGACCCCGGGGAGCTGTTTTTT. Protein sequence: CASSQDRDPGELFF.